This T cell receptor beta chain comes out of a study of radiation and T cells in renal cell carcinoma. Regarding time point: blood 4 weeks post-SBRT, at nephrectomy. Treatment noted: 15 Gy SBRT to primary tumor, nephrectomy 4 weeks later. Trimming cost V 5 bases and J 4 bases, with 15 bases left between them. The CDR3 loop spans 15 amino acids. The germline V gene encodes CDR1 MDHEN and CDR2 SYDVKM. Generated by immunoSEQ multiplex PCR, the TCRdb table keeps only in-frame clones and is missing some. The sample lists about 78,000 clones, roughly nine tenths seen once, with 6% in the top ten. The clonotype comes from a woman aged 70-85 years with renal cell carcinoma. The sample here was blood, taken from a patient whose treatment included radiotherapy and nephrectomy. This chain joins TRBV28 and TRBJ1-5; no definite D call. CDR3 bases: TGTGCCAGCAGTCCCCCTCTAACCTCAAATCAGCCCCAGCATTTT. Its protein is CASSPPLTSNQPQHF.